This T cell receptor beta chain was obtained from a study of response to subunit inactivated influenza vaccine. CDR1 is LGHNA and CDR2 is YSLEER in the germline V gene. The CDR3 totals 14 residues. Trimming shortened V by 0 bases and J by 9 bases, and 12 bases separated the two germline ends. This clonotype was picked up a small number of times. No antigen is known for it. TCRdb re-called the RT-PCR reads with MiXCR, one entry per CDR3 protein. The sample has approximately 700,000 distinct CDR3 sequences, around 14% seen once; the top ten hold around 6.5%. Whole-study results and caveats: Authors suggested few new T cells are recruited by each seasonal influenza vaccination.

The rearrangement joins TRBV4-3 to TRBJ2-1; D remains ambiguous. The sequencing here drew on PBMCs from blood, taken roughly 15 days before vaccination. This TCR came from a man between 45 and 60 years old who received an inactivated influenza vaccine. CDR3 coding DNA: TGCGCCAGCAGCCAAGATTTAATAGAAGGTGAGCAGTTCTTC. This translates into CASSQDLIEGEQFF.